The source of this T cell receptor beta chain is a study of T cell responses to AZD1222 COVID-19 vaccine. This clone was picked up a small number of times. Its antigen is unknown. The method was immunoSEQ multiplex PCR; TCRdb's version includes in-frame clones alone and lacks a portion of them. The table lists almost 70,000 clones, roughly 85% of them singletons, with about 23% in the top ten. Pooling covered second doses at about 4 or about 12 weeks. Broader study findings: Nearly half of spike-specific TCRs reportedly target unmutated variant regions.

Germline CDR1 ENHRY, CDR2 SYGVKD. The V segment lost 3 bases and the J segment 0 bases; nucleotides outside the gene matches: 8. The CDR3 extends over 16 amino acids. The chain employs TRBV10-3 and TRBJ2-7; the match to TRBD1 covers 7 bases. Here the sequenced sample was peripheral blood, taken 28 days after the second AZD1222 dose. The sequence derives from an adult who received the AZD1222 COVID-19 vaccine. For the CDR3, the DNA is TGTGCCATCAGTGATGGGACAGCTAAAAGCTCCTACGAGCAGTACTTC. It translates to CAISDGTAKSSYEQYF.